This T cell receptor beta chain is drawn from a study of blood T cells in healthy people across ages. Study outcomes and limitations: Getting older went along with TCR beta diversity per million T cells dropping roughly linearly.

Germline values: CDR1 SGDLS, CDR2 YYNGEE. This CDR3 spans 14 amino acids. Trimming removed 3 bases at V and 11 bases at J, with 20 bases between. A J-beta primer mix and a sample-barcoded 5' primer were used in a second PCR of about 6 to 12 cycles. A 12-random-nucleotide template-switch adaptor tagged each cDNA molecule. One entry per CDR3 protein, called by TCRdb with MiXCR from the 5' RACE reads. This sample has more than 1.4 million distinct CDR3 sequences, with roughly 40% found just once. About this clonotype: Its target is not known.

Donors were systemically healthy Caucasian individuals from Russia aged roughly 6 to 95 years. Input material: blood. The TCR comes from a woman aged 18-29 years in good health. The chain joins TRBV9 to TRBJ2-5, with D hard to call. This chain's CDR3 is CASSAYVTYNEQYF. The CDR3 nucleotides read TGTGCCAGCAGCGCCTATGTCACCTACAATGAGCAGTACTTC.